A selection of T cell receptor beta chains follows, all from one sample in a study of OX40 agonist ivuxolimab in advanced cancers. The assay was immunoSEQ multiplex PCR, and TCRdb's table has in-frame clones only and misses some. The sample carries some 50,000 clones, approximately 90% recorded once. Sequenced here: CD4+ or CD8+ T cells sorted from blood, sampled in a trial of the OX40 agonist ivuxolimab. The receptors shown here come from an adult with an advanced solid tumor such as melanoma, head and neck, liver or kidney cancer. Both conserved end residues are part of each CDR3. The D gene is left open where the match is weak. Some rows mark clone size as missing; the rest say once, few, many or name a class of expanded clone.

j_call: TRBJ2-7
clone_size: once
v_call: TRBV15
cdr3_length: 13
d_call: .
cdr3_aa: CATSRVRDYEQYF
cdr3_nt: TGTGCCACCAGCAGAGTCAGGGACTACGAGCAGTACTTC

j_call: TRBJ2-7
clone_size: once
v_call: TRBV6-5
cdr3_length: 15
d_call: TRBD1
cdr3_aa: CASSLATGGTYEQYF
cdr3_nt: TGTGCCAGCAGCCTAGCGACAGGGGGTACCTACGAGCAGTACTTC

j_call: TRBJ2-1
clone_size: .
v_call: TRBV6-1
cdr3_length: 14
d_call: .
cdr3_aa: CASSEALPSNEQFF
cdr3_nt: TGTGCCAGCAGTGAAGCGCTCCCGAGCAATGAGCAGTTCTTC

j_call: TRBJ2-1
clone_size: .
v_call: TRBV2
cdr3_length: 15
d_call: .
cdr3_aa: CASSSGLSNPNEQFF
cdr3_nt: TGTGCCAGCAGCTCGGGACTCTCGAACCCCAATGAGCAGTTCTTC

j_call: TRBJ1-1
clone_size: .
v_call: TRBV28
cdr3_length: 14
d_call: .
cdr3_aa: CASSLTSGFPGAFF
cdr3_nt: TGTGCCAGCAGTTTAACATCGGGGTTTCCGGGGGCTTTCTTT

j_call: TRBJ1-2
clone_size: .
v_call: TRBV6-1
cdr3_length: 16
d_call: .
cdr3_aa: CASSEAVGSANYGYTF
cdr3_nt: TGTGCCAGCAGTGAGGCGGTGGGTTCTGCTAACTATGGCTACACCTTC

j_call: TRBJ2-3
clone_size: .
v_call: TRBV4-2
cdr3_length: 18
d_call: .
cdr3_aa: CASSPYGGLLSSTDTQYF
cdr3_nt: TGTGCCAGCAGCCCATACGGGGGGCTCCTTTCTAGCACAGATACGCAGTATTTT

j_call: TRBJ2-1
clone_size: .
v_call: TRBV9
cdr3_length: 13
d_call: .
cdr3_aa: CASSVSLNNEQFF
cdr3_nt: TGTGCCAGCAGCGTAAGTTTAAACAATGAGCAGTTCTTC

j_call: TRBJ2-7
clone_size: .
v_call: TRBV28
cdr3_length: 15
d_call: TRBD1
cdr3_aa: CASRPWTGGVYEQYF
cdr3_nt: TGTGCCAGCAGGCCCTGGACAGGGGGGGTCTACGAGCAGTACTTC

j_call: TRBJ2-3
clone_size: .
v_call: TRBV5-1
cdr3_length: 20
d_call: TRBD2
cdr3_aa: CASSYPRRLAGAVWRDTQYF
cdr3_nt: TGCGCCAGCAGCTATCCGAGGCGGCTAGCGGGTGCAGTTTGGAGAGATACGCAGTATTTT

j_call: TRBJ2-3
clone_size: .
v_call: TRBV19
cdr3_length: 13
d_call: .
cdr3_aa: CASSRDFADTQYF
cdr3_nt: TGTGCCAGTAGTCGGGATTTCGCAGATACGCAGTATTTT

j_call: TRBJ2-3
clone_size: .
v_call: TRBV5-1
cdr3_length: 12
d_call: .
cdr3_aa: CASRGTLDTQYF
cdr3_nt: TGCGCCAGCAGAGGGACTCTAGATACGCAGTATTTT

j_call: TRBJ2-2
clone_size: .
v_call: TRBV30
cdr3_length: 13
d_call: TRBD2
cdr3_aa: CAWRREAVGELFF
cdr3_nt: TGTGCCTGGAGACGGGAGGCGGTCGGGGAGCTGTTTTTT

j_call: TRBJ2-1
clone_size: .
v_call: TRBV18
cdr3_length: 13
d_call: .
cdr3_aa: CASSRGLVNEQFF
cdr3_nt: TGTGCCAGCTCTCGGGGACTGGTCAATGAGCAGTTCTTC

j_call: TRBJ2-7
clone_size: .
v_call: TRBV21-1
cdr3_length: 13
d_call: .
cdr3_aa: CASSKTWGNEQYF
cdr3_nt: TGTGCCAGCAGCAAAACATGGGGGAACGAGCAGTACTTC

j_call: TRBJ1-1
clone_size: .
v_call: TRBV18
cdr3_length: 14
d_call: .
cdr3_aa: CASSPWTVNTEAFF
cdr3_nt: TGTGCCAGCTCACCTTGGACGGTAAACACTGAAGCTTTCTTT

j_call: TRBJ2-1
clone_size: .
v_call: TRBV7-2
cdr3_length: 13
d_call: TRBD2
cdr3_aa: CASGTSGSNEQFF
cdr3_nt: TGTGCCAGCGGGACTAGCGGGAGCAATGAGCAGTTCTTC

j_call: TRBJ1-5
clone_size: .
v_call: TRBV19
cdr3_length: 16
d_call: TRBD1
cdr3_aa: CASSMDRGVRNQPQHF
cdr3_nt: TGTGCCAGTAGTATGGACAGGGGGGTTCGCAATCAGCCCCAGCATTTT

j_call: TRBJ1-4
clone_size: .
v_call: TRBV2
cdr3_length: 15
d_call: .
cdr3_aa: CASKSMGLSNEKLFF
cdr3_nt: TGTGCCAGCAAATCCATGGGACTGTCTAATGAAAAACTGTTTTTT

j_call: TRBJ2-1
clone_size: .
v_call: TRBV20-1
cdr3_length: 11
d_call: .
cdr3_aa: CSASGSGEQFF
cdr3_nt: TGCAGTGCTAGTGGCAGTGGTGAGCAGTTCTTC

j_call: TRBJ2-3
clone_size: .
v_call: TRBV11-3
cdr3_length: 13
d_call: .
cdr3_aa: CASSLESTDTQYF
cdr3_nt: TGTGCCAGCAGCTTAGAGAGCACAGATACGCAGTATTTT

j_call: TRBJ2-1
clone_size: .
v_call: TRBV5-4
cdr3_length: 16
d_call: TRBD2
cdr3_aa: CASSTGLAGGPVRQFF
cdr3_nt: TGTGCCAGCAGCACAGGACTAGCGGGAGGGCCCGTGAGGCAGTTCTTC

j_call: TRBJ2-7
clone_size: .
v_call: TRBV9
cdr3_length: 12
d_call: .
cdr3_aa: CASSAVGGEQYF
cdr3_nt: TGTGCCAGCAGCGCAGTAGGGGGCGAGCAGTACTTC

j_call: TRBJ1-1
clone_size: .
v_call: TRBV11-3
cdr3_length: 11
d_call: .
cdr3_aa: CASSSLAEAFF
cdr3_nt: TGTGCCAGCAGCTCCTTAGCTGAAGCTTTCTTT

j_call: TRBJ2-1
clone_size: .
v_call: TRBV7-9
cdr3_length: 14
d_call: .
cdr3_aa: CASSSRISYNEQFF
cdr3_nt: TGTGCCAGCAGCTCTCGGATTTCCTACAATGAGCAGTTCTTC

j_call: TRBJ2-7
clone_size: .
v_call: TRBV5-1
cdr3_length: 14
d_call: TRBD1
cdr3_aa: CASSLGDRVNEQYF
cdr3_nt: TGCGCCAGCAGCTTGGGCGACAGGGTGAACGAGCAGTACTTC

j_call: TRBJ2-3
clone_size: .
v_call: TRBV7-8
cdr3_length: 15
d_call: .
cdr3_aa: CASSLGAGITDTQYF
cdr3_nt: TGTGCCAGCAGCTTAGGGGCGGGAATCACAGATACGCAGTATTTT

j_call: TRBJ2-1
clone_size: .
v_call: TRBV9
cdr3_length: 15
d_call: TRBD2
cdr3_aa: CASSPTSGTYNEQFF
cdr3_nt: TGTGCCAGCAGCCCTACTAGCGGGACCTACAATGAGCAGTTCTTC

j_call: TRBJ2-2
clone_size: once
v_call: TRBV7-6
cdr3_length: 15
d_call: TRBD1
cdr3_aa: CASRLGTGNTGELFF
cdr3_nt: TGTGCCAGCCGTTTAGGGACAGGAAACACCGGGGAGCTGTTTTTT

j_call: TRBJ2-2
clone_size: .
v_call: TRBV5-1
cdr3_length: 16
d_call: TRBD2
cdr3_aa: CASSSSGIANTGELFF
cdr3_nt: TGCGCCAGCAGCAGTAGCGGGATCGCGAACACCGGGGAGCTGTTTTTT

j_call: TRBJ1-3
clone_size: .
v_call: TRBV19
cdr3_length: 16
d_call: .
cdr3_aa: CASSMGHLTSGNTIYF
cdr3_nt: TGTGCCAGTAGTATGGGACACCTTACCTCTGGAAACACCATATATTTT

j_call: TRBJ2-7
clone_size: .
v_call: TRBV27
cdr3_length: 12
d_call: TRBD2
cdr3_aa: CATMTSSYEQYF
cdr3_nt: TGTGCCACCATGACTAGCAGCTACGAGCAGTACTTC

j_call: TRBJ2-5
clone_size: .
v_call: TRBV5-1
cdr3_length: 15
d_call: .
cdr3_aa: CASSLEGQYQETQYF
cdr3_nt: TGCGCCAGCAGCTTGGAGGGTCAGTACCAAGAGACCCAGTACTTC

j_call: TRBJ1-5
clone_size: .
v_call: TRBV6-6
cdr3_length: 12
d_call: TRBD1
cdr3_aa: CASTGQGQPQHF
cdr3_nt: TGTGCCAGCACCGGACAGGGGCAGCCCCAGCATTTT

j_call: TRBJ1-1
clone_size: .
v_call: TRBV5-8
cdr3_length: 14
d_call: .
cdr3_aa: CASMGSGRSTEAFF
cdr3_nt: TGTGCCAGCATGGGTTCGGGGAGGAGCACTGAAGCTTTCTTT

j_call: TRBJ2-5
clone_size: .
v_call: TRBV5-1
cdr3_length: 15
d_call: .
cdr3_aa: CASSLSSRDAETQYF
cdr3_nt: TGCGCCAGCAGCCTATCCAGCCGTGATGCGGAGACCCAGTACTTC

j_call: TRBJ1-5
clone_size: .
v_call: TRBV7-6
cdr3_length: 14
d_call: .
cdr3_aa: CASSLGWVGQPQHF
cdr3_nt: TGTGCCAGCAGCTTAGGGTGGGTTGGACAGCCCCAGCATTTT

j_call: TRBJ2-7
clone_size: .
v_call: TRBV2
cdr3_length: 12
d_call: .
cdr3_aa: CATGKVRAEQYF
cdr3_nt: TGTGCTACAGGAAAGGTTCGGGCCGAGCAGTACTTC

j_call: TRBJ2-3
clone_size: few
v_call: TRBV28
cdr3_length: 15
d_call: .
cdr3_aa: CASSLGGIGADTQYF
cdr3_nt: TGTGCCAGCAGTTTGGGCGGGATAGGGGCAGATACGCAGTATTTT

j_call: TRBJ2-7
clone_size: .
v_call: TRBV7-9
cdr3_length: 14
d_call: TRBD2
cdr3_aa: CASSPSGRAYEQYF
cdr3_nt: TGTGCCAGCAGCCCTAGCGGGAGGGCCTACGAGCAGTACTTC

j_call: TRBJ1-5
clone_size: .
v_call: TRBV15
cdr3_length: 13
d_call: .
cdr3_aa: CATSRDGYQPQHF
cdr3_nt: TGTGCCACCAGCAGAGATGGGTATCAGCCCCAGCATTTT

j_call: TRBJ2-1
clone_size: .
v_call: TRBV5-1
cdr3_length: 17
d_call: TRBD2
cdr3_aa: CASSLGLAGPLGGEQFF
cdr3_nt: TGCGCCAGCAGCCTCGGACTAGCGGGACCTCTCGGAGGTGAGCAGTTCTTC

j_call: TRBJ2-5
clone_size: .
v_call: TRBV27
cdr3_length: 13
d_call: TRBD1
cdr3_aa: CASSLGQQETQYF
cdr3_nt: TGTGCCAGCAGTTTGGGACAGCAAGAGACCCAGTACTTC

j_call: TRBJ2-4
clone_size: .
v_call: TRBV9
cdr3_length: 15
d_call: .
cdr3_aa: CASSVDTSRSGIQYF
cdr3_nt: TGTGCCAGCAGCGTAGACACTAGCCGGTCGGGCATTCAGTACTTC

j_call: TRBJ1-2
clone_size: .
v_call: TRBV5-6
cdr3_length: 12
d_call: .
cdr3_aa: CASSSDSYGYTF
cdr3_nt: TGTGCCAGCAGCAGCGACAGCTATGGCTACACCTTC

j_call: TRBJ2-3
clone_size: .
v_call: TRBV25-1
cdr3_length: 13
d_call: .
cdr3_aa: CASSETDTDTQYF
cdr3_nt: TGTGCCAGCAGTGAAACAGACACAGATACGCAGTATTTT